The entry that follows covers one T cell receptor (beta chain) sequence. The CDR3 is made up of 16 amino acids. Germline lookup yields CDR1 MNHEY and CDR2 SVGEGT. Trimming pared 3 bases from V and 3 bases from J, leaving 18 bases between. This entry is derived from a study of blood T cell repertoires in COVID-19. Study overall: Specimens from acute and convalescent COVID-19 originated in the United States, Italy and Spain. T cells, B-cell-depleted T cells, or PBMCs supplied cDNA or gDNA.

Sequenced by immunoSEQ multiplex PCR; TCRdb stores in-frame clones only, minus some. The sample holds hundreds of thousands of clones, 88% seen once. Input material: peripheral blood. J is TRBJ2-7 and V is TRBV6-2 or TRBV6-3; no firm D call. This clonotype was sampled from a woman between 45 and 60 years old with active or convalescent COVID-19. The CDR3 DNA reads TGTGCCAGCAGTTATCACTCCGGGTCCTTAAACTACGAGCAGTACTTC. Amino acids: CASSYHSGSLNYEQYF.